The entry that follows covers one T cell receptor beta chain sequence. The entry originates in a study of blood T cell repertoires in COVID-19. Study-level information: COVID-19 samples from acute and convalescent phases originated in the United States, Italy and Spain.

Original handling: Reference gene primer amplification gave nucleated cell count estimates. This table comes from immunoSEQ multiplex PCR, and its TCRdb copy is limited to in-frame clones, with some not included. The V and J calls and clone size are taken from that table; D and trimming were inferred from the DNA. The table records roughly 100,000 clones, 89% of them present only once. The V gene's germline CDR1 is MNHEY and CDR2 SMNVEV (reference sequence). The V segment lost 2 bases and the J segment 2 bases; nucleotides outside the gene matches: 3. The CDR3 covers 14 residues. The genes are TRBV27 and TRBJ2-7, with 7 positions matching TRBD2. Sequenced input: peripheral blood. This sequence originates from a woman older than 75 with active COVID-19. The CDR3 loop reads CASSLVAGAYEQYF. DNA of the CDR3: TGTGCCAGCAGTTTAGTGGCGGGGGCCTACGAGCAGTACTTC.